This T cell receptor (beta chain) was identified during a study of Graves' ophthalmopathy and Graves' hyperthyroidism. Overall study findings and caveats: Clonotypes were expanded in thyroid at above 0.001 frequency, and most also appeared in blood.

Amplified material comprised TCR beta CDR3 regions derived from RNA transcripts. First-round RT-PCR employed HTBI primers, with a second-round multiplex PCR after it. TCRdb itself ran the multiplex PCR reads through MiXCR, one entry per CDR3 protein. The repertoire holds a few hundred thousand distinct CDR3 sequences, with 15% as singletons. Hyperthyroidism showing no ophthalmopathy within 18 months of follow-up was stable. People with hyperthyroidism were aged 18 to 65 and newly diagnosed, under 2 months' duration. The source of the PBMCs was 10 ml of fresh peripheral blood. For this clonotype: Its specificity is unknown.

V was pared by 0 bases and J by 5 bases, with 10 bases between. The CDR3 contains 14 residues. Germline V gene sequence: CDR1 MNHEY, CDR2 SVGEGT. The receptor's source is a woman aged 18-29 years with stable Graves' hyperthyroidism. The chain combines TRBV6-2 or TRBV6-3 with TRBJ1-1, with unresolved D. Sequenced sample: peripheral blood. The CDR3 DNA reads TGTGCCAGCAGTTACTCGTTGGGAGGAACTGAAGCTTTCTTT. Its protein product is CASSYSLGGTEAFF.